What follows are 20 T cell receptor beta chains derived from one specimen sequenced in a study of shared clonotypes between healthy human individuals. CD45RO-negative, CCR7-positively selected cells formed the naive CD8 fraction, excluding terminally differentiated effector memory CD45RA+ cells. Repertoires were generated with immunoSEQ multiplex PCR, while TCRdb's copy carries only in-frame clones and drops some. This sample has approximately 740,000 clones; approximately 92% occur once, and the top ten carry 24%. The sequenced material came from naive CD8+ T cells sorted from blood. Receptors were obtained from a man younger than 45 in good health.

The CDR3 DNA is TGTGCCACCAGCAGAGGTGTCACCTACGAGCAGTACTTC. Translating it yields CATSRGVTYEQYF. This chain links TRBV15 with TRBJ2-7; D is uncertain. Germline CDR1 LNHNV, CDR2 YYDKDF (reference sequence). The CDR3 runs 13 residues. Trimming shortened V by 1 base and J by 2 bases, and 6 bases separated the two germline ends.

A single count supports this clone. The chain joins TRBV5-4 to TRBJ1-3; TRBD1 is a possible D gene (5 bases). Germline V gene sequence: CDR1 SGHNT, CDR2 YYREEE (reference sequence). Between the trimmed V and J ends, which lost 1 base and 4 bases, there was a span of 12 bases. The CDR3 extends over 15 amino acids. The CDR3, as DNA: TGTGCCAGCAGCTTGCAGGGCTCGGGGGGAAACACCATATATTTT. Translated, it gives CASSLQGSGGNTIYF.

This clone has only one observation. This sample also contains other DNA sequences that code for the same CDR3. This chain connects TRBV29-1 to TRBJ1-2; D remains ambiguous. CDR1 is SQVTM and CDR2 is ANQGSEA in the germline V gene. The V end lost 6 bases, the J end lost 6 bases, and 11 bases lay between the germline ends. The CDR3 loop spans 11 amino acids. The DNA for the CDR3 is TGCAGCGTCACAACCGGGGATGGCTACACCTTC. Translated: CSVTTGDGYTF.

This chain uses TRBV21-1 with TRBJ2-7; the table's D call of TRBD2 was not tested on the DNA. TRBV21-1 is a listed pseudogene. The CDR3 has 14 residues. The CDR3 region is CASSIPGRVNEQYF. CDR3 nucleotides: TGTGCCAGCAGCATCCCCGGGAGGGTCAACGAGCAGTACTTC.

The chain joins TRBV15 to TRBJ2-1, with TRBD2 as a possible D gene (6 bases). The CDR3 is 19 amino acids. V gave up 3 bases and J gave up 2 bases, with 23 bases separating them. Germline-derived CDR1 and CDR2 are LNHNV and YYDKDF (reference sequence). The CDR3 is CATSSPGMIAEATYNEQFF. The DNA for the CDR3 is TGTGCCACCAGCAGCCCAGGGATGATAGCGGAGGCCACCTACAATGAGCAGTTCTTC.

This clone was seen only once. The rearrangement joins TRBV25-1 to TRBJ2-2; 11 bases map to TRBD1. Per the germline V gene, CDR1 is MGHDK and CDR2 is SYGVNS. V shed 7 bases and J 2 bases; nucleotides not matched to a gene: 6. This CDR3 is built from 16 residues. CDR3 DNA sequence: TGTGCCAGCATGCGGACAGGGGGCCTAAACACCGGGGAGCTGTTTTTT. Protein sequence: CASMRTGGLNTGELFF. The complete variable domain, with remaining parts taken from reference TRBV25-1 and TRBJ2-2, reads EADIYQTPRYLVIGTGKKITLECSQTMGHDKMYWYQQDPGMELHLIHYSYGVNSTEKGDLSSESTVSRIRTEHFPLTLESARPSHTSQYLCASMRTGGLNTGELFFGEGSRLTVL.

The count of this clone is one. The sample holds other DNA sequences that translate to the same CDR3. V gene TRBV9 combines with J gene TRBJ2-7; TRBD2 might be the D (6 bases). This CDR3 contains 14 residues. V was trimmed by 0 bases and J by 2 bases, leaving 9 bases between them. Germline V gene lookup returns CDR1 SGDLS and CDR2 YYNGEE. The CDR3, as DNA: TGTGCCAGCAGCGTAGGGGCGGGAACCTACGAGCAGTACTTC. This sequence encodes CASSVGAGTYEQYF.

The genes are TRBV19 and TRBJ2-2; maybe TRBD1 (5 bases). Germline V CDR1 and CDR2: LNHDA, SQIVND (reference sequence). The CDR3 length is 16 residues. V lost 3 bases and J 1 base, leaving 12 bases between the germline ends. CDR3 nucleotide sequence: TGTGCCAGTAGTATTCCGGACGGACAGAACACCGGGGAGCTGTTTTTT. This translates into CASSIPDGQNTGELFF.

This chain uses TRBV14 with TRBJ2-1, with D hard to call. The CDR3 has 13 amino acids. Trimming removed 4 bases from V and 9 bases from J, with 13 bases in between. CDR1 and CDR2 from the germline V gene are SGHDN and FVKESK. The CDR3 spells CASSLVAHGEQFF. CDR3 DNA: TGTGCCAGCAGCCTCGTGGCTCACGGTGAGCAGTTCTTC. Using reference TRBV14 and TRBJ2-1 for the parts outside the CDR3, the full variable domain is EAGVTQFPSHSVIEKGQTVTLRCDPISGHDNLYWYRRVMGKEIKFLLHFVKESKQDESGMPNNRFLAERTGGTYSTLKVQPAELEDSGVYFCASSLVAHGEQFFGPGTRLTVL.

V is TRBV6-8 and J is TRBJ2-1; 9 positions match TRBD2. Germline assignment: CDR1 MNHGY and CDR2 SAAAGT. V lost 1 base and J lost 7; bases outside the gene matches: 14. CDR3 size: 18 residues. The CDR3 sequence: CASSYFGRRSGRRNEQFF. Written as DNA, the CDR3 is TGTGCCAGCAGTTACTTCGGGCGACGGAGCGGGAGGAGAAATGAGCAGTTCTTC.

This clone was seen more than once but under ten times. The rearrangement joins TRBV5-1 to TRBJ2-3; TRBD2 aligns across 8 bases. The CDR3 contains 15 residues. CDR1 and CDR2 (germline): SGHRS, YFSETQ. V shed 7 bases, J shed 5 bases, and the junction held 12 bases outside the gene matches. The CDR3 DNA reads TGCGCCAGCTGCTCAAGCGGGAGAGTGGAAGATACGCAGTATTTT. Its translation is CASCSSGRVEDTQYF.

J is TRBJ2-3 and V is TRBV30; 8 nucleotides align to TRBD1. The CDR3 has 14 residues. V shed 5 bases, J shed 3 bases, and the junction held 7 bases outside the gene matches. Germline CDR1 reads GTSNPN; CDR2 reads SVGIG (reference sequence). The CDR3 loop reads CAWAQGAGTDTQYF. CDR3 nucleotide sequence: TGTGCCTGGGCCCAGGGGGCTGGAACAGATACGCAGTATTTT.

This chain connects TRBV19 to TRBJ2-1; 8 bases are a match to TRBD1. V gave up 7 bases and J gave up 10 bases; unmatched junction bases: 9. This CDR3 has 13 amino acids. Germline CDR1 LNHDA, CDR2 SQIVND (reference sequence). CDR3 DNA sequence: TGTGCCAGTACTTTCCTGGGACAGGTGGAGCAGTTCTTC. Protein product: CASTFLGQVEQFF.

This chain connects TRBV6-6 to TRBJ1-2; unclear D gene. Trimming shortened V by 6 bases and J by 9 bases, and 17 bases separated the two germline ends. The CDR3 loop spans 13 amino acids. The germline CDR1 and CDR2 sequences are MNHNY and SVGAGI (reference sequence). CDR3 DNA: TGTGCCAGCAGCCTTGACCGCGGCTGGAGCTACACCTTC. Amino acid sequence: CASSLDRGWSYTF.

The rearrangement joins TRBV30 to TRBJ2-1; perhaps D is TRBD1 or TRBD2 (5 bases each). The CDR3 contains 14 residues. Trimming left V 3 bases short and J 7 bases short, with 16 bases between. The germline V gene encodes CDR1 GTSNPN and CDR2 SVGIG (reference sequence). For the CDR3, the DNA is TGTGCCTGGAGCGCCGGGACCCAGCTGAATGAGCAGTTCTTC. Translating gives CAWSAGTQLNEQFF.

The chain recombines TRBV13 with TRBJ2-1; TRBD1 aligns across 8 bases. The CDR3 consists of 15 residues. CDR1 is PRHDT and CDR2 is FYEKMQ in the germline V gene (reference sequence). V lost 3 bases and J lost 0; bases outside the gene matches: 1. CDR3 sequence (DNA): TGTGCCAGCAGCTTCACAGGGGGCTCCTACAATGAGCAGTTCTTC. It specifies CASSFTGGSYNEQFF.

The gene calls are TRBV19 and TRBJ2-3; 10 positions agree with TRBD2. This CDR3 comprises 14 residues. Trimming took 6 bases from V and 5 from J; bases not matched to a gene: 5. The germline gives CDR1 LNHDA, CDR2 SQIVND (reference sequence). The CDR3 here is CASRLAGRVDTQYF. The CDR3 nucleotides read TGTGCCAGTAGACTAGCGGGACGGGTAGATACGCAGTATTTT.

The chain joins TRBV29-1 to TRBJ2-7; TRBD1 matches at 9 bases. Trimming removed 6 bases from V and 0 bases from J; junction bases left unmatched: 3. The CDR3 runs to 13 residues. The germline CDR1 and CDR2 sequences are SQVTM and ANQGSEA. For the CDR3, the DNA is TGCAGCGTGCGGACAGGGGTCTCCTACGAGCAGTACTTC. Its translation: CSVRTGVSYEQYF.

The V gene is TRBV5-6, the J gene TRBJ2-3, with a weak D call TRBD1 (7 bases). The CDR3 loop spans 15 amino acids. CDR1 is SGHDT, CDR2 YYEEEE, per germline. With 5 bases removed from V and 2 bases from J, the gap between germline ends came to 15 bases. Here the CDR3 DNA reads TGTGCCAGCAGTCACGCGGGACAGTACACAGATACGCAGTATTTT. Its protein product is CASSHAGQYTDTQYF.

The J gene is TRBJ2-1, the V gene TRBV10-1, with 10 bases that match TRBD1. Germline V gene lookup returns CDR1 WNHNN and CDR2 SYGVQD (reference sequence). The length of the CDR3 is 17 residues. Unmatched junction bases numbered 11, after V lost 5 bases and J lost 4 bases. As DNA, the CDR3 is TGCGCCAGCAGTTCTACGACCGGGACAGGGGCATACAATGAGCAGTTCTTC. Protein product: CASSSTTGTGAYNEQFF.